This record looks at one T cell receptor (beta chain) sequence and its context. Its target antigen remains unknown. No much larger clone exists at a distance of one base, and base qualities are not known. This entry belongs to a study of long-term antiretroviral therapy in people with HIV (dated by TCRdb to between 2020 and 2023). Background on the whole study: Collection of the earliest samples took place about a decade ahead of the 2015 WHO recommendation for immediate ART, at a time when ART was typically delayed until CD4 counts fell. Whether ART initiation and durable HIV suppression were associated with changes in peripheral blood TRB repertoire composition and diversity was tested in a retrospective serial study. The cohort contributed about 180 cryopreserved PBMC samples from 30 adults with confirmed HIV infection, collected serially over a mean of approximately 6 years (range 1-12). Test extractions of a monoclonal T-cell line alongside about 30 polyclonal samples showed no cross-contamination during QIAcube processing. Of the 30 to 35 participants with HIV, approximately ten were female. Overall results and qualifications from the work: Inferences about post-ART repertoire changes were limited because no data were available on ART adherence, viral resistance or therapy changes. Narrower CDR3 length ranges were observed in HIV repertoires than in controls, and an antigen-experienced repertoire with only a slight naive shift after ART was suggested by the network structure. Because pre-ART samples had limited cell numbers, unsorted PBMC were profiled rather than sorted CD4+ and CD8+ T cells. Starting ART was linked to a significant rise in TRB diversity, yet even after long-term ART the diversity remained significantly lower than in transplant donor controls. Because PBMC availability was limited, only the TCR beta chain was sequenced, with no alpha chain pairing. At every time point, the repertoire was dominated by expanded TRB clones first identified before ART initiation, although this dominance fluctuated and, in many PLHIV, declined after ART. The samples were dated from about 2003 to 2018, and the ART regimens that were used may be less effective than current ART regimens.

V drops 2 bases and J drops 9 bases, leaving 16 bases in between. The germline V gene (reference sequence) sets CDR1 to LNHDA and CDR2 to SQIVND. Counted from cysteine to phenylalanine, this CDR3 has 14 amino acids. The DNA shown is the 42-base CDR3, in frame from base 1. To be included, a participant needed at least one PBMC sample from before ART initiation plus at least two post-ART samples. Every participant with HIV received treatment in the United States of America. Cryopreserved samples of about 0.9-11 million PBMC were thawed and washed before DNA extraction. At the time of the earliest PBMC sample for each participant with HIV, ages ranged from roughly 20 to 60 years. Each participant contributed PBMC samples from 1-4 timepoints before ART initiation and 2-8 timepoints after ART initiation, with a median of 7 samples. For every participant, serial HIV viral load, CD4+ T-cell count, ART history and demographic data were obtained. Using a Qiagen kit on a QIAcube, genomic DNA was extracted from unsorted PBMC, with samples processed in batches of 12.

The immunoSEQ hsTCRB v3.0 assay was used at survey level resolution for TRB variable region sequencing. A depth of roughly 35,000-55,000 T-cell genomes per sample was targeted for TRB sequencing. TRB libraries were pooled and sequenced on an Illumina MiSeq using a v3 150-cycle kit. Per the original workflow: Analysis of repertoires was carried out in R inside a reproducible Nextflow workflow spanning QC, data transformation and analysis. LymphoSeq2, an R package for exploring AIRR-Seq data, was used to implement custom analyses. A handful of samples that produced fewer than 5000 total TRB sequences were removed, so 150 to 200 HIV repertoires were analyzed. Among the 180 to 200 HIV repertoires that were kept, some 61 were collected before ART initiation and about 130 were collected after ART initiation. Each repertoire was downsampled to 5000 TRB nucleotide sequences, and summary statistics were averaged across 100 downsampling iterations. Only TRB sequences with CDR3 regions of at least seven amino acids were retained for analysis. Two measures captured diversity: a Shannon entropy-derived clonality score and the Gini coefficient. In the repertoire networks, any two of the top 5000 CDR3 amino acid sequences were linked whenever the two sequences differed by an edit distance of one. For TRB CDR3 amino acid sequences, antigen specificity groups and MHC restriction were predicted with GLIPH2. Known CMV, EBV, HIV or tissue antigen associations were flagged by matching CDR3 amino acid sequences against VDJdb and McPAS-TCR. Pre-ART, post-ART and control groups were compared with Wilcoxon signed-rank tests and Holm-Bonferroni correction. TCRdb's version of the immuneACCESS table is confined to in-frame rearrangements and falls short of the full clone set. An unresolved V gene accounts for under half of the shortfall where checked; the remainder is of unknown origin. Clone size and the V and J calls come from that table; the DNA yielded D and trimming. The sample table shows fewer than 25,000 clones, and around 86% are seen once. Around 16% of the sample lies in the top ten.

The sequence joins TRBV19 to TRBJ1-1, with the identity of the D gene unclear. This receptor was taken from a woman aged 18-29 years with HIV. Specimen: unsorted PBMCs, collected at the start of antiretroviral therapy, before treatment. The sequenced DNA: TGTGCCAGTAGTATACCCGCGACTCCGGATAAAGCTTTCTTT. This codes for CASSIPATPDKAFF.